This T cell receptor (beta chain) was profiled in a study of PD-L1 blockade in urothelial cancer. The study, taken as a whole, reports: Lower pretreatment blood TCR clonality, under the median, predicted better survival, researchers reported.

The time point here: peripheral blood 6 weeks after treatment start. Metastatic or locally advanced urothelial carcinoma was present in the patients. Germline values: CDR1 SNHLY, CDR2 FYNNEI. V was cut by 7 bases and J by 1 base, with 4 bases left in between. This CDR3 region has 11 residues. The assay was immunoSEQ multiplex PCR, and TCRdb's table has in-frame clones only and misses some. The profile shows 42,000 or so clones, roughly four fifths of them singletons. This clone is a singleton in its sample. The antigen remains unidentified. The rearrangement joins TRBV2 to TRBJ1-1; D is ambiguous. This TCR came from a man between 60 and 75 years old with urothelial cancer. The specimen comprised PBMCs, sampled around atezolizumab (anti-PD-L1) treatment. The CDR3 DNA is TGTGCCAGCAATCGGAACACTGAAGCTTTCTTT. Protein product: CASNRNTEAFF.